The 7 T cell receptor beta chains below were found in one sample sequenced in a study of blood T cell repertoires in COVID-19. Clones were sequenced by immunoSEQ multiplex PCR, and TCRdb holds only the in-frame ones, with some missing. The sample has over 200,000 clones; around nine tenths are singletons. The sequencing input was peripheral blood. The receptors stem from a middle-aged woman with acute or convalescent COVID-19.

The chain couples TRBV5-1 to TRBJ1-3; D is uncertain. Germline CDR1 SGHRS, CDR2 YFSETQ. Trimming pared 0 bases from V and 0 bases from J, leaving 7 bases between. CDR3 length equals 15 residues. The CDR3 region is CASSLGSHSGNTIYF. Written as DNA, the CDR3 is TGCGCCAGCAGCTTGGGCAGTCACTCTGGAAACACCATATATTTT.

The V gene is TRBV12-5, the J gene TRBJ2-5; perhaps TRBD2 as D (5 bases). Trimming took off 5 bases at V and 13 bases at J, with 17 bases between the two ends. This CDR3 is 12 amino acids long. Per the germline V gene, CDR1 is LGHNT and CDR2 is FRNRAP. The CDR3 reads CASGPTEGPRYF. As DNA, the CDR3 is TGTGCTAGTGGTCCCACCGAGGGTCCGAGGTACTTC.

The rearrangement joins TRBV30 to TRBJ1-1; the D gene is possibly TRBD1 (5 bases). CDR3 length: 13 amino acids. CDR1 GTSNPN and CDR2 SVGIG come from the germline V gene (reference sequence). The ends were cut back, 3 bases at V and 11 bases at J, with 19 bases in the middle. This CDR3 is CAWSDTGGNRAFF. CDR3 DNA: TGTGCCTGGAGCGACACTGGGGGGAACAGGGCTTTCTTT.

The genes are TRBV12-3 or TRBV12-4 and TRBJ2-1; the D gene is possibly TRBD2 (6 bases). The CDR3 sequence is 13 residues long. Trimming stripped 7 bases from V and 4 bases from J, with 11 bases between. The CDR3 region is CASTLLAYNEQFF. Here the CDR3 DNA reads TGTGCCAGCACCCTACTAGCTTACAATGAGCAGTTCTTC.

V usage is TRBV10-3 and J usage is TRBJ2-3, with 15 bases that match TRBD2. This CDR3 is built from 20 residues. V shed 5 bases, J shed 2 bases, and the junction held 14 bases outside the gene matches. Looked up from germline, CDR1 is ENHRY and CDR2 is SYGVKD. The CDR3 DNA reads TGTGCCATCAGTAAAACCGGGACTAGCGGGGGGCCTTTAACCACAGATACGCAGTATTTT. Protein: CAISKTGTSGGPLTTDTQYF.

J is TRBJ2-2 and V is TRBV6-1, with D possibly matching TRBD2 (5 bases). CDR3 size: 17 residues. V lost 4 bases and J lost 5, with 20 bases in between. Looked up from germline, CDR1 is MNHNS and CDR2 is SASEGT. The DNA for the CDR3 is TGTGCCAGCAGTGGGCCGGGGTCGGCCTTGCCAACCGGGGAGCTGTTTTTT. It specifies CASSGPGSALPTGELFF.

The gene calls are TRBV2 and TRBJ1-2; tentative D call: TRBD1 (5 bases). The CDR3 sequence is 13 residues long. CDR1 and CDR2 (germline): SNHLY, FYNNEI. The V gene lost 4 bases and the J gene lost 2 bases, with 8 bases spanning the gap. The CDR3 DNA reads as TGTGCCAGCAGTGTGGCAGGGAACTATGGCTACACCTTC. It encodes CASSVAGNYGYTF.